This TCR beta chain was recorded in a study of blood T cells in healthy people across ages. Germline-derived CDR1 and CDR2 are MNHNS and SASEGT. The CDR3 covers 14 residues. Trimming cost V 6 bases and J 4 bases; bases outside gene matches: 5. PCR was performed a second time for roughly 7 to 12 cycles using a sample-barcoded 5' primer and a J-beta primer mix. Every single cDNA molecule received a tag from a template-switch adaptor with 12 random nucleotides. MiXCR, run by TCRdb on the 5' RACE reads, gives a single entry per CDR3 protein. This table holds about 1.6 million distinct CDR3 sequences, almost 35% found once. The donors, aged roughly 6 to 95, were healthy Caucasians from Russia.

The chain carries TRBV6-1 and TRBJ2-1; TRBD2 aligns across 8 bases. Input material: blood. The TCR comes from a woman aged 25 to 39 in good health. CDR3 protein: CASRLGLAYNEQFF. DNA of the CDR3: TGTGCCAGCAGGCTAGGACTAGCTTACAATGAGCAGTTCTTC.